The 17 T cell receptor beta chains below come from one sample, sequenced in a study of tumor and adjacent non-tumor tissue in lung cancer. TCRbeta libraries were built with three rounds of nested PCR, modified from ARM-PCR. TCRdb ran MiXCR on the multiplex PCR reads and lists one entry per CDR3 protein. The sample includes approximately 75,000 distinct CDR3 sequences, under 85% of them seen just once. No cell sorting was done before RNA was extracted from the tissue. The sample comprised lung tumor tissue. Every receptor here comes from a woman aged 45-65 years with non-small cell lung cancer.

This chain links TRBV12-3 or TRBV12-4 with TRBJ2-5; D remains unclear. CDR3 length equals 14 residues. V dropped 5 bases and J dropped 2 bases, with 12 bases sitting between them. This CDR3 is CASSLVTFQETQYF. In DNA, the CDR3 is TGTGCCAGCAGTCTAGTGACCTTTCAAGAGACCCAGTACTTC.

This clonotype was counted a few times. The V call is TRBV2, the J call TRBJ2-7, with TRBD2 matching over 9 bases. V was clipped by 6 bases and J by 6 bases; unmatched bases: 9. Germline V gene sequence: CDR1 SNHLY, CDR2 FYNNEI. The CDR3 sequence is 14 residues long. The CDR3 sequence: CASSFSGSGFEQYF. CDR3 in DNA: TGTGCCAGCAGCTTTAGCGGGAGTGGTTTCGAGCAGTACTTC. The whole variable domain, filled in from reference TRBV2 and TRBJ2-7, reads EPEVTQTPSHQVTQMGQEVILRCVPISNHLYFYWYRQILGQKVEFLVSFYNNEISEKSEIFDDQFSVERPDGSNFTLKIRSTKLEDSAMYFCASSFSGSGFEQYFGPGTRLTVT.

The table lists this clonotype with a count of one. The junction departs from the called germline gene at one end, perhaps through a read error. The chain is built from TRBV2 and TRBJ1-2; D may be TRBD1 (6 bases). Germline assignment: CDR1 SNHLY and CDR2 FYNNEI. This CDR3 is 13 amino acids long. DNA of the CDR3: TGTGTCAGCAGGCCAGAGGGGGGTAACGGCTGCACCTTC. This codes for CVSRPEGGNGCTF.

The chain uses TRBV7-8 and TRBJ2-1; D is uncertain. V was pared by 5 bases and J by 3 bases, with 11 bases between. Germline CDR1 is SGHVS and CDR2 is FQNEAQ. The CDR3 contains 14 residues. The CDR3 spells CASSIETGYNEQFF. In nucleotides, the CDR3 is TGTGCCAGCAGCATAGAAACTGGCTACAATGAGCAGTTCTTC.

Regarding this clonotype: The missing conserved phenylalanine or tryptophan at the end of this CDR3 makes a read error likely. J is TRBJ1-5 and V is TRBV6-6; the match to TRBD1 covers 12 bases. The J segment lost 7 bases and the V segment lost 11 bases, leaving 9 bases of the junction unmatched. CDR1 and CDR2 (germline): MNHNY, SVGAGI (reference sequence). The CDR3 length is 14 residues. The CDR3 sequence is CAAQGTGGGQPQHS. Written as DNA, the CDR3 is TGTGCCGCCCAGGGGACAGGGGGCGGACAGCCCCAGCATTCT.

Points on this clonotype: At one end, the junction sequence differs from germline, possibly due to a read error. The chain uses TRBV12-3 or TRBV12-4 and TRBJ2-7; 7 nucleotides match TRBD2. This CDR3 region has 15 residues. The CDR3 region is CTSNRSWGGSYEQYF. The CDR3 DNA is TGTACCAGCAACCGTTCGTGGGGGGGATCCTACGAGCAGTACTTC.

This clonotype was counted at least ten times. The CDR3 reads CASSLAGFWAGRRPGELFF. Here the CDR3 DNA reads TGCGCCAGCAGCTTGGCGGGGTTCTGGGCCGGGAGGCGCCCCGGGGAGCTGTTTTTT. The rearrangement links TRBV5-1 to TRBJ2-2, with 7 bases aligning to TRBD2. Germline assignment: CDR1 SGHRS and CDR2 YFSETQ. V shed 0 bases and J 6 bases; nucleotides not matched to a gene: 17. There are 19 residues in the CDR3.

In its sample, this clonotype was seen a few times. The chain uses TRBV6-5 and TRBJ2-6; a weak D match, TRBD2 (6 bases). The CDR3 loop spans 17 amino acids. V lost 5 bases, J lost 18 bases, and 32 bases lay in between. Germline V CDR1 and CDR2: MNHEY, SVGAGI. The CDR3 is CASSLPFWDSGANVTTF. The CDR3 region has the DNA TGTGCCAGCAGTCTCCCTTTTTGGGACTCTGGGGCCAACGTCACGACTTTC.

This clonotype was found once. With a much larger clone just one base away, this may be a read error. The CDR3 is CASSSPPVETQYF. In DNA form, the CDR3 reads TGCGCCAGCAGCTCCCCCCCGGTAGAGACCCAGTACTTC. The genes are TRBV5-1 and TRBJ2-5; the D is unclear. V was trimmed by 3 bases and J by 4 bases, leaving 10 bases between them. The CDR3 contains 13 residues. Germline CDR1 is SGHRS and CDR2 is YFSETQ.

A remark on this clonotype: Its ends do not fully match the called genes, so a read error is possible. This sequence joins TRBV11-2 and TRBJ2-1; TRBD2 agrees at 10 bases. The CDR3 sequence is 16 residues long. Germline V gives CDR1 SGHAT, CDR2 FQNNGV. The CDR3 region has the DNA TGTGCTAGCAGTCTAGGGGGGCTAGCGGGAGTAGGTGAGCAGTTCTTC. It translates to CASSLGGLAGVGEQFF.

Of note for this clonotype: A much larger clone differs by one base, so this may be a read error. The V gene is TRBV30, the J gene TRBJ1-6, with no clear D. The V end lost 6 bases, the J end lost 4 bases, and 10 bases lay between the germline ends. Germline V gene sequence: CDR1 GTSNPN, CDR2 SVGIG (reference sequence). The CDR3 spans 13 residues. The CDR3 is CACTREYNSPLHF. CDR3 bases: TGTGCCTGCACAAGGGAGTATAATTCACCCCTCCACTTT.

J is TRBJ1-5 and V is TRBV6-6; the D is unclear. The germline gives CDR1 MNHNY, CDR2 SVGAGI (reference sequence). The CDR3 is 15 residues long. V was clipped by 1 base and J by 1 base, with 8 bases between them. The CDR3 DNA is TGTGCCAGCAGTTACTTTTTTGACAGCAATCAGCCCCAGCATTTT. Amino acids: CASSYFFDSNQPQHF.

This chain uses TRBV20-1 with TRBJ2-1; 7 bases match TRBD1. V was pared by 6 bases and J by 8 bases, with 22 bases of the junction left unmatched. CDR1 DFQATT and CDR2 SNEGSKA come from the germline V gene (reference sequence). The CDR3 spans 17 residues. DNA of the CDR3: TGCAGTGCCCACCCGAGACAGGGCTCAGGGTTTCTTGATGAGCAGTTCTTC. Its translation is CSAHPRQGSGFLDEQFF.

This clonotype was seen ten or more times. This chain links TRBV20-1 with TRBJ2-7; no definite D call. Germline-derived CDR1 and CDR2 are DFQATT and SNEGSKA (reference sequence). The V end lost 1 base, the J end lost 2 bases, and 9 bases lay between the germline ends. CDR3 length: 13 residues. The chain's CDR3 is CSARVVETYEQYF. DNA for the CDR3: TGCAGTGCTAGAGTCGTGGAGACCTACGAGCAGTACTTC.

Of note for this clonotype: Given the absence of the conserved phenylalanine or tryptophan at the CDR3 end, a read error is likely. No DNA is shown, since the ends of the CDR3 on it are uncertain; the CDR3 is the one TCRdb lists. This chain links TRBV11-2 with TRBJ2-5; TRBD1 is the table's D call and was not checked against the DNA. Both ends counted, the CDR3 spans 18 residues. Germline V gives CDR1 SGHAT, CDR2 FQNNGV. This CDR3 reads CASSILRDPTLFQETQHL.

Of note for this clonotype: An end of the junction differs from the germline gene, which may be a read error. The rearrangement links TRBV12-3 or TRBV12-4 to TRBJ2-3; 9 bases align to TRBD2. CDR3 length: 16 amino acids. Written as DNA, the CDR3 is TGTGCCAGCAGTTCAAGTAGCGGGAGTTTCACAGATACGCGGTATTTT. Its translation: CASSSSSGSFTDTRYF.

This clonotype was seen ten or more times. Just one base apart from a much larger clone, this may be a read error. The V gene is TRBV20-1, the J gene TRBJ1-5, with no clear D. CDR1 and CDR2 (germline): DFQATT, SNEGSKA (reference sequence). V was pared by 5 bases and J by 9 bases, with 11 bases between. The length of the CDR3 is 11 residues. The CDR3 spells CSAEVGGPQHF. CDR3 DNA: TGCAGTGCTGAGGTAGGTGGGCCCCAGCATTTT.